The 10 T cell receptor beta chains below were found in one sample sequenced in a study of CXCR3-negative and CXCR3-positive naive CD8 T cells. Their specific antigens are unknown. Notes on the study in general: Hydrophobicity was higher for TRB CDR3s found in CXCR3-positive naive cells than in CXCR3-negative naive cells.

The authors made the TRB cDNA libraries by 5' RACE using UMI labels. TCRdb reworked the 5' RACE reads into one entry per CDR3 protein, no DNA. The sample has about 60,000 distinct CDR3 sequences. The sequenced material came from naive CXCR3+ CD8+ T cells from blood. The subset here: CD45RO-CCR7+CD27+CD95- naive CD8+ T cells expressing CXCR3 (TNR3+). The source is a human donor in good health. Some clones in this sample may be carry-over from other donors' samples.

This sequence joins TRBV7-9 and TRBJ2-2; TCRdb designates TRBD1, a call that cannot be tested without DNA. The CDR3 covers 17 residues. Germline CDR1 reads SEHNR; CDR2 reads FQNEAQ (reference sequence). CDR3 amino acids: CASSPPLGDRGPGELFF.

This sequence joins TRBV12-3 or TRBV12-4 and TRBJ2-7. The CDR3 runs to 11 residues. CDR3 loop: CASNQMGEQYF.

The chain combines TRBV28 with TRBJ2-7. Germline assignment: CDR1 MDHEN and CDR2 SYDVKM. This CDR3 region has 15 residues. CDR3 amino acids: CASSLEVTGSYEQYF.

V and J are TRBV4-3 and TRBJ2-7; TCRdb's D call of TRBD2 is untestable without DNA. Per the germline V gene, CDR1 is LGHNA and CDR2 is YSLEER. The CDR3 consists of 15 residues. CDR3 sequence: CASSADYDNSYEQYF.

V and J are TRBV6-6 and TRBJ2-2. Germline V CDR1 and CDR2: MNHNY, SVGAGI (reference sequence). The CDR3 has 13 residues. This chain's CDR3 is CACSQANTGELFF.

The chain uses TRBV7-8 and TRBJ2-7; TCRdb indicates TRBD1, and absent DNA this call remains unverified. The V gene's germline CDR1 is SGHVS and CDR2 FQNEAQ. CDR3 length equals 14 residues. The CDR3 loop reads CASRHDREANEQYF.

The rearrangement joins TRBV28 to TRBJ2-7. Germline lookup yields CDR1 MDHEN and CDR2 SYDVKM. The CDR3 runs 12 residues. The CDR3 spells CASSYTSYEQYF.

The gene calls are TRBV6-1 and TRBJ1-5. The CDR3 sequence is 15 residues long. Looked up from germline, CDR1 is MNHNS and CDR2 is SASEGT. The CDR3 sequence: CASSELGQTNQPQHF.

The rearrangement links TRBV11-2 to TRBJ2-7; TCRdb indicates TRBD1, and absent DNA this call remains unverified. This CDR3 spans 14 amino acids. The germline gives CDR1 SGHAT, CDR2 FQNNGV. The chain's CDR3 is CASSLEGGNYEQYF.

The CDR3 spells CASSYGAGTSSYEQYF. V usage is TRBV6-2 or TRBV6-3 and J usage is TRBJ2-7; there is no DNA to check the TCRdb D call of TRBD1. This CDR3 region has 16 residues. Germline V gene data show CDR1 as MNHEY and CDR2 as SVGEGT.